This T cell receptor beta chain was profiled in a study of human T cells and chemical hapten exposure (dated by TCRdb to the early 2020s). With regard to the full study: For sensitization, 2% DPC in acetone was applied to a 2 cm by 2 cm area of upper inner arm skin. Patch testing was performed on the upper back with Finn chambers containing 0.01% DPC, and the patch tests were scored after 6 days according to International Contact Dermatitis Research Group standards. Blood samples were taken from patients before sensitization (week 0) and then at 2, 6 and about 24 weeks after DPC sensitization. Alopecia areata with under or over 50% scalp involvement, alopecia totalis and alopecia universalis were represented in the patient cohort, which was mostly female. The study tracked peripheral blood TCR repertoire changes in vivo during primary and secondary sensitization to the hapten diphenylcyclopropenone (DPC) in alopecia patients. The libraries were sequenced as a pool, and the TCR yield per sample differed mostly because of small variations in library volumes within the pool. Blood for TCR sequencing was provided by twenty-nine alopecia patients at one to four time points (pre-sensitization, 2, 6 and 24 weeks). Throughout the study period of about 23 weeks, patients also received therapeutic DPC doses to the scalp every week.

The library was generated by RACE. For sequencing, a NextSeq 500 was employed. Library preparation attached unique molecular identifiers to individual cDNA molecules for quantitative, reproducible TCR counting. Both TCR alpha and TCR beta chains were sequenced from each blood RNA sample. In the authors' own workflow: The median number of TCRs per sample was over 95,000, ranging from roughly 20,000 to 690,600. V, J and CDR3 annotation of the TCR reads was performed with the Decombinator software suite. Every sample was subsampled to the same number of TCRs (28,000) for the PS versus PT1 abundance plots. Expanded TCRs were defined as absent before sensitization and observed at least eight times at the 2-week time point. TCRdb handled the public reads itself, with Q25 trimming in fastp and clone calling in MiXCR, and kept productive beta chains. CDR3 protein duplicates are merged, each entry listing the most common genes and DNA. The V and J calls here are based on TCRdb, not the publication. This sample has some 98,000 distinct CDR3 sequences in its table, and 9.5% to 14% of those were observed once. The top ten clonotypes cover around 3.3% of the sample.

This clonotype occurred once. Its antigen remains unidentified. The sample holds no much larger clone one base away, and base qualities are not on file. A lone read offers only weak evidence. Between the V and J ends, shortened by 2 bases and 6 bases respectively, the junction contains 7 bases. Counted from cysteine to phenylalanine, this CDR3 has 13 amino acids. The kept DNA is CDR3 alone, 39 bases in frame from the first base. The CDR1 and CDR2 encoded by the germline V gene are MNHEY and SVGAGI. In the paper's terms, the time point label means: pre-sensitization, week 0. The meaning of the sample's treatment or condition label: therapeutic diphenylcyclopropenone sensitization with weekly scalp DPC. At each patch-test visit, blood was drawn before the patch test was applied. Eligible patients were aged 18 to 70, diagnosed with alopecia, deemed suitable for DPC therapy, and excluded if pregnant. Unfractionated whole blood was collected in Tempus Blood RNA tubes, and total RNA was extracted from that blood.

The research as a whole found: Alopecia, a presumed autoimmune disease, was present in all patients, so the immune response of the patients might differ from that of healthy individuals. A positive correlation was found between the number of PT1 expanded TCRs and patch test score, with significance reached at thresholds 8, 16 and 32 but not 4. No change with DPC sensitization was found in the number of TCRs above 1 in 1000 frequency, and no evidence of global repertoire structure alterations was found. Significantly more large CDR3 similarity clusters were formed by expanded TCRs than by pre-sensitization or healthy control sets, consistent with antigen-driven responses. Repeated subsampling changed both the strength of the expansion versus patch-test correlation and the threshold at which the correlation became significant.

Specimen: whole blood, collected in connection with sensitization to the hapten diphenylcyclopropenone (DPC). Rearrangement joined TRBV6-5 to TRBJ2-2; the D segment could be TRBD1, given 6 matching bases. This TCR derives from a woman aged 60-70 years with alopecia areata. Some clones in this sample may be carry-over from other donors' samples. The CDR3 reads CASSYEGAGELFF. At the DNA level, the sequence is TGTGCCAGCAGTTACGAGGGGGCCGGGGAGCTGTTTTTT.